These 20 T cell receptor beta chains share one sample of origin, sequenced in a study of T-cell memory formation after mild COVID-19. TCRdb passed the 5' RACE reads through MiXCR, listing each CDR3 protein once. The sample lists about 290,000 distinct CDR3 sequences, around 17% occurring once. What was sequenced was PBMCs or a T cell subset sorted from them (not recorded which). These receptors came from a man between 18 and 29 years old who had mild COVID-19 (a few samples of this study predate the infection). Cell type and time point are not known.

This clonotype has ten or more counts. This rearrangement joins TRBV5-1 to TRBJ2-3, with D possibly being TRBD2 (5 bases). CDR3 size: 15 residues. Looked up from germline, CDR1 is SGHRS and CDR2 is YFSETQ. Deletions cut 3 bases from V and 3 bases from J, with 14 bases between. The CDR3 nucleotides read TGCGCCAGCAGCTCGCGGGCATCTGTGACAGATACGCAGTATTTT. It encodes CASSSRASVTDTQYF.

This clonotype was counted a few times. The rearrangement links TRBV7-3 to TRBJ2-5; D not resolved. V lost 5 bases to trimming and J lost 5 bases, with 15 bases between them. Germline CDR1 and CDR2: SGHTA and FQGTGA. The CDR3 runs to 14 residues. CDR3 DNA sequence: TGTGCCAGCAGCCAAAACCCGGGTACGGAGACCCAGTACTTC. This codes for CASSQNPGTETQYF.

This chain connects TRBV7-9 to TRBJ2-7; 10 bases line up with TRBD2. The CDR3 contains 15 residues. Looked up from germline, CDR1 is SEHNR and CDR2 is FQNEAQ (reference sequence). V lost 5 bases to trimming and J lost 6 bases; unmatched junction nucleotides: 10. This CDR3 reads CASSPVIPSGGEQYF. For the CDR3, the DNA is TGTGCCAGCAGCCCAGTCATCCCTAGCGGGGGCGAGCAGTACTTC.

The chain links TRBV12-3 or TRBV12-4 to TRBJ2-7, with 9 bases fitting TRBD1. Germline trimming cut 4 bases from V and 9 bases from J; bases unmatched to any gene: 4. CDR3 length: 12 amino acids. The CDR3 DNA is TGTGCCAGCAGTTACGGACAGGGGAGGCAGTACGTC. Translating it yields CASSYGQGRQYV.

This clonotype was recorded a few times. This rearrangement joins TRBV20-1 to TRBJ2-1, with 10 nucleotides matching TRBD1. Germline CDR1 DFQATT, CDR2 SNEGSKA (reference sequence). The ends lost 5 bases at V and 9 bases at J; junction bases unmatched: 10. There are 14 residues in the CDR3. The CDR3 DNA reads TGCAGTGCTGACCGGGACAGGGGCCGAGGTGAGCAGTTCTTC. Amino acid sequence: CSADRDRGRGEQFF.

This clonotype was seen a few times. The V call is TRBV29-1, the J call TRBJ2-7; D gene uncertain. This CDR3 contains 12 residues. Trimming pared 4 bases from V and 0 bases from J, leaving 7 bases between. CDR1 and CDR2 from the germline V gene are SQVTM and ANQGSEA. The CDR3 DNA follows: TGCAGCGTTGTGTTACACTCCTACGAGCAGTACTTC. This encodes CSVVLHSYEQYF.

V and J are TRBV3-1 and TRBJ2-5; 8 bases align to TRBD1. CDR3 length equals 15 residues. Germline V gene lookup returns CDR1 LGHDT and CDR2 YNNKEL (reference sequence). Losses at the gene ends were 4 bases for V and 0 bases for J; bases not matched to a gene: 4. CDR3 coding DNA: TGTGCCAGCAGCCGGAACAGGGGGGACCAAGAGACCCAGTACTTC. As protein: CASSRNRGDQETQYF.

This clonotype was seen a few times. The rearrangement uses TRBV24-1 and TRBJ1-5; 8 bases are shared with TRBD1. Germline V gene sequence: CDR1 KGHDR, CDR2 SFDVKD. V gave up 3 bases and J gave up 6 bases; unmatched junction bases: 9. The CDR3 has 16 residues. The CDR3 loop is CATSDGRQGSVQPQHF. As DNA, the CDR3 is TGTGCCACCAGTGATGGACGACAGGGGTCCGTTCAGCCCCAGCATTTT.

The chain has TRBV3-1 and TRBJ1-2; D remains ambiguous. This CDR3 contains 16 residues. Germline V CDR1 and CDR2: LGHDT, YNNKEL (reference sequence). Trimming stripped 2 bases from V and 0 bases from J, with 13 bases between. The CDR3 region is CASSQTFSIPNYGYTF. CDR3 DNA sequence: TGTGCCAGCAGCCAAACATTCTCCATTCCTAACTATGGCTACACCTTC.

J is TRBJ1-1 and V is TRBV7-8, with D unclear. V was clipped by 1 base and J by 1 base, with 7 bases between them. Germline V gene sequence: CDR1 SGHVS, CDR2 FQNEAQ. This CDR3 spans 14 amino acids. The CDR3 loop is CASSLEARNTEAFF. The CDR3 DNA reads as TGTGCCAGCAGCTTAGAGGCCAGGAACACTGAAGCTTTCTTT.

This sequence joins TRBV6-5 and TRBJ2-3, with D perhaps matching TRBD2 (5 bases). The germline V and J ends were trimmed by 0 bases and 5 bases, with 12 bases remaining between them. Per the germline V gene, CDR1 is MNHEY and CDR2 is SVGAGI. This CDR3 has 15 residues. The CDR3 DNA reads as TGTGCCAGCAGTTACTCGGGGAGCGTCGGAGATACGCAGTATTTT. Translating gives CASSYSGSVGDTQYF.

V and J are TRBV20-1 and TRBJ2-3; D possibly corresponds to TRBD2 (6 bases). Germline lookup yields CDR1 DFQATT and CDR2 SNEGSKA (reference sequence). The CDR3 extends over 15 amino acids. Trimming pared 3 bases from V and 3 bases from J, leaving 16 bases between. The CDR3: CSASRGSSRTDTQYF. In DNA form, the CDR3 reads TGCAGTGCTAGTCGGGGGAGTAGTAGGACAGATACGCAGTATTTT.

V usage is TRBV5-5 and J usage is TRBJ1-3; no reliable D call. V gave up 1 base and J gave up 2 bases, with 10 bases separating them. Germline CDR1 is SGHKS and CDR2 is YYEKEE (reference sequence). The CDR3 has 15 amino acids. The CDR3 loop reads CASSLLWTTGNTIYF. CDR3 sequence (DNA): TGTGCCAGCAGCTTGCTGTGGACGACTGGAAACACCATATATTTT.

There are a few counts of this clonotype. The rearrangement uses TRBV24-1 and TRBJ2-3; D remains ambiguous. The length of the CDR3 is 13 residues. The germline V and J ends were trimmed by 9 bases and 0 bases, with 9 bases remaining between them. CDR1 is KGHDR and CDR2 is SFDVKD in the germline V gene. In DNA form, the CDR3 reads TGTGCCACCGGGTTGGCTAGCACAGATACGCAGTATTTT. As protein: CATGLASTDTQYF.

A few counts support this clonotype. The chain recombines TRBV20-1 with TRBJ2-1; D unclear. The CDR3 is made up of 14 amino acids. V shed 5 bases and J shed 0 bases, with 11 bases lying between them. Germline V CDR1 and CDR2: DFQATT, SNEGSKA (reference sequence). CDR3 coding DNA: TGCAGTGCTCTTGGGATTAGCTCCTACAATGAGCAGTTCTTC. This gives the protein CSALGISSYNEQFF.

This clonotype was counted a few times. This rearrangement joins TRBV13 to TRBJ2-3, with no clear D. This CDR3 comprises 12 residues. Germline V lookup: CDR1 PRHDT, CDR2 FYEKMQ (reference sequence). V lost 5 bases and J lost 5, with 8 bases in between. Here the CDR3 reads CASSKLRDTQYF. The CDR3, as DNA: TGTGCCAGCAGCAAACTACGAGATACGCAGTATTTT. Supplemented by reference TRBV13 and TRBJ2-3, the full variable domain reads AAGVIQSPRHLIKEKRETATLKCYPIPRHDTVYWYQQGPGQDPQFLISFYEKMQSDKGSIPDRFSAQQFSDYHSELNMSSLELGDSALYFCASSKLRDTQYFGPGTRLTVL.

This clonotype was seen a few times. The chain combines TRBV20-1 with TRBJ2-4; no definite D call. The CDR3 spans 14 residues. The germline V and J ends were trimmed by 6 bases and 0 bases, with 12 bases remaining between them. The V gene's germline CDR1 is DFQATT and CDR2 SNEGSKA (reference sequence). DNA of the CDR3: TGCAGTGCGGGTCGGGTGGGAGCCAAAAACATTCAGTACTTC. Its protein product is CSAGRVGAKNIQYF.

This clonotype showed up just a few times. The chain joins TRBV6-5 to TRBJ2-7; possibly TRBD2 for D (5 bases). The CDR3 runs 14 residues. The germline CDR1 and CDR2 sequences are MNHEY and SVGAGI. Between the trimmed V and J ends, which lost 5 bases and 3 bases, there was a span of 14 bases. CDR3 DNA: TGTGCCAGCAGTACGGCGGGCCCCGACTACGAGCAGTACTTC. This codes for CASSTAGPDYEQYF.

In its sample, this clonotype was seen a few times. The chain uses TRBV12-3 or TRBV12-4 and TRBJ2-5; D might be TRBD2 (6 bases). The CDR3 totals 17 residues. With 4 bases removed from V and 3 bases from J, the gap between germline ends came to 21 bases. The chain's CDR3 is CASSSTYWVREEETQYF. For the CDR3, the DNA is TGTGCCAGCAGTTCTACTTACTGGGTGAGGGAGGAAGAGACCCAGTACTTC.

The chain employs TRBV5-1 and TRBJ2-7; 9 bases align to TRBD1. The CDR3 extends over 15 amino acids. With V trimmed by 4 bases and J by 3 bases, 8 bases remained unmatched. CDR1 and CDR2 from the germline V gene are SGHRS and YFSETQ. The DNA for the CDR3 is TGCGCCAGCAGCCCCCCGGGGACAGGGATCTACGAGCAGTACTTC. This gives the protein CASSPPGTGIYEQYF.